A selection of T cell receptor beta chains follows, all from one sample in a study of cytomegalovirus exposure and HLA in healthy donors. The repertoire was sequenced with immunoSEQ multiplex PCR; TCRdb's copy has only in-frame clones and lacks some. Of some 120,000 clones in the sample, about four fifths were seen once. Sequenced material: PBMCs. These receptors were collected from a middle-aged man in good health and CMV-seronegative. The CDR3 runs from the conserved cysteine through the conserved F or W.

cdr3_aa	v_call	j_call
CSVRDRGYEQYF	TRBV29-1	TRBJ2-7
CASKWRNTGELFF	TRBV13	TRBJ2-2
CASSWTTGDSYEQYF	TRBV5-1	TRBJ2-7
CASSHTGKNTGELFF	TRBV9	TRBJ2-2
CASSLSGGPSYEQYF	TRBV19	TRBJ2-7
CASGSHGFYGYTF	TRBV12-5	TRBJ1-2
CASSLLGTLSETQYF	TRBV7-2	TRBJ2-5
CASRAGSRQPQHF	TRBV6-5	TRBJ1-5
CSARDNTDTQYF	TRBV29-1	TRBJ2-3
CASSLGVRGISGANGLTF	TRBV27	TRBJ2-6
CASSSSTSGANGLTF	TRBV11-2	TRBJ2-6
CASSLARVRQEETQYF	TRBV7-2	TRBJ2-5
CASSPLYGNTEAFF	TRBV18	TRBJ1-1
CASSVAGGQTAKNIQYF	TRBV6-1	TRBJ2-4
CASRPQSNYGYTF	TRBV6-5	TRBJ1-2
CASSLGRRSEQYF	TRBV9	TRBJ2-7
CASSQGSAAYNEQFF	TRBV6-1	TRBJ2-1
CASRGQGDSPLHF	TRBV5-1	TRBJ1-6
CASSWQGLGTDTQYF	TRBV27	TRBJ2-3
CASSWPQGGSGYTF	TRBV5-1	TRBJ1-2
CASSFLAPNTEAFF	TRBV7-9	TRBJ1-1
CASSLHRANTGELFF	TRBV7-3	TRBJ2-2
CASSSLAGGLYNEQFF	TRBV28	TRBJ2-1
CASSLGQGLEKLFF	TRBV5-8	TRBJ1-4
CASSFFLLDPQDNEQFF	TRBV5-4	TRBJ2-1
CASSLGGVSEQFF	TRBV7-3	TRBJ2-1
CASSSQREVAEAFF	TRBV6-6	TRBJ1-1
CASNEQGARTNYGYTF	TRBV6-6	TRBJ1-2
CASSSDGRAKQPQHF	TRBV7-2	TRBJ1-5
CASSVGLPQETQYF	TRBV9	TRBJ2-5
CASSYAGLPVGGYTF	TRBV5-4	TRBJ1-2
CASSPRREMNTEAFF	TRBV27	TRBJ1-1
CASSTRRGTYEQYF	TRBV7-2	TRBJ2-7
CASSQDSGRGNNSPLHF	TRBV4-1	TRBJ1-6
CASSPIQKETQYF	TRBV18	TRBJ2-5
CAWTTGDISNQPQHF	TRBV30	TRBJ1-5
CAWSSGNNQPQHF	TRBV30	TRBJ1-5
CASSDAPDKGNTF	TRBV6-4	TRBJ1-2
CASSQVQTGTGSTDTQYF	TRBV4-3	TRBJ2-3
CASGLVGGRGSNYGYTF	TRBV12-5	TRBJ1-2
CATDRGNEQFF	TRBV6-1	TRBJ2-1
CASSLNYGYTF	TRBV2	TRBJ1-2
CASSLNIGLAGQETQYF	TRBV11-2	TRBJ2-5
CASSQSGYSNQPQHF	TRBV4-2	TRBJ1-5
CASMMSQGRDSPLHF	TRBV2	TRBJ1-6
CASSQEYAFPSGGPDTQYF	TRBV4-3	TRBJ2-3
CAWVPGQGLSGANVLTF	TRBV30	TRBJ2-6
CASSAGGRRYEQYF	TRBV9	TRBJ2-7
CASAEPRGGGQPQHF	TRBV12-5	TRBJ1-5
CASSENQGIMHF	TRBV2	TRBJ1-5
CASSLDRFYGYTF	TRBV2	TRBJ1-2
CASSFDFQSANF	TRBV11-2	TRBJ1-1